Listed below are T cell receptor beta chains from one sample, sequenced in a study of cytomegalovirus exposure and HLA in healthy donors. Assay: immunoSEQ multiplex PCR; the TCRdb copy retains only in-frame clones and omits some. Seen here are 250,000 to 300,000 clones, 80% to 95% observed once, and the top ten hold about 1.5%. The sequenced sample was PBMCs. These receptors originate from a girl under 10 years old in good health and CMV-seronegative. Each CDR3 is given with its conserved first and last residue. D genes are given only for firm matches. The listing skips clone size in some rows; elsewhere it reads once, few, many or a size class.

D: TRBD2; J: TRBJ2-2; V: TRBV7-2; size: NA; DNA: TGTGCCAGCAGACGGGACTATGACACCGGGGAGCTGTTTTTT; CDR3: CASRRDYDTGELFF
D: TRBD2; J: TRBJ2-3; V: TRBV5-4; size: NA; DNA: TGTGCCAGCAGCTTGGGGACTAGGGTATATACGCAGTATTTT; CDR3: CASSLGTRVYTQYF
D: TRBD2; J: TRBJ2-3; V: TRBV5-4; size: NA; DNA: TGTGCCAGCAGCCTTAGCGGGAGTCCCCCAGATACGCAGTATTTT; CDR3: CASSLSGSPPDTQYF
D: TRBD1; J: TRBJ1-2; V: TRBV25-1; size: few; DNA: TGTGCCAGCAGTGAGGACAGGGGTAACTATGGCTACACCTTC; CDR3: CASSEDRGNYGYTF
D: TRBD1; J: TRBJ1-1; V: TRBV19; size: NA; DNA: TGTGCCAGTAGTTTACAGGGGGCTGATACTGAAGCTTTCTTT; CDR3: CASSLQGADTEAFF
D: NA; J: TRBJ1-1; V: TRBV29-1; size: NA; DNA: TGCAGCGCCGTCGGCGGGAGGATTCCCAACGAAGCTTTCTTT; CDR3: CSAVGGRIPNEAFF
D: NA; J: TRBJ2-1; V: TRBV7-6; size: NA; DNA: TGTGCCAGCAGCTTAGTCGGTGAGCAGTTCTTC; CDR3: CASSLVGEQFF
D: NA; J: TRBJ2-1; V: TRBV6-1; size: NA; DNA: TGTGCCAGCAGCGTCTCCGACTATGAGCAGTTCTTC; CDR3: CASSVSDYEQFF
D: TRBD1; J: TRBJ1-3; V: TRBV28; size: NA; DNA: TGTGCCAGCAGCCTATTGGACAGGGCCTCTGGAAACACCATATATTTT; CDR3: CASSLLDRASGNTIYF
D: TRBD2; J: TRBJ2-7; V: TRBV7-9; size: NA; DNA: TGTGCCAGCAGCTTAGCAGGGACTAACTCCTACGAGCAGTACTTC; CDR3: CASSLAGTNSYEQYF
D: NA; J: TRBJ2-5; V: TRBV27; size: NA; DNA: TGTGCCAGCAGTTTATTTCGTACTAGCCAAGAGACCCAGTACTTC; CDR3: CASSLFRTSQETQYF
D: TRBD2; J: TRBJ2-7; V: TRBV5-1; size: NA; DNA: TGCGCCAGCAGCTTGGCAGCGGGAGGGCCCTACGAGCAGTACTTC; CDR3: CASSLAAGGPYEQYF
D: NA; J: TRBJ1-1; V: TRBV6-1; size: NA; DNA: TGTGCCAGCATCCAGACAGTTCCGAACACTGAAGCTTTCTTT; CDR3: CASIQTVPNTEAFF
D: TRBD1; J: TRBJ2-7; V: TRBV5-1; size: NA; DNA: TGCGCCAGCAGCAAACAGGGGGGTACCTACGAGCAGTACTTC; CDR3: CASSKQGGTYEQYF
D: TRBD1; J: TRBJ1-1; V: TRBV5-1; size: once; DNA: TGCGCCAGCGCATACAGGGGCGAAAACACTGAAGCTTTCTTT; CDR3: CASAYRGENTEAFF
D: NA; J: TRBJ2-7; V: TRBV4-1; size: NA; DNA: TGCGCCAGCAGCCAGAGACTCCAAGACGAGCAGTACTTC; CDR3: CASSQRLQDEQYF
D: NA; J: TRBJ2-4; V: TRBV7-2; size: NA; DNA: TGTGCCAGCAGCCCCTTCGCTAACCAAAACATTCAGTACTTC; CDR3: CASSPFANQNIQYF
D: NA; J: TRBJ1-2; V: TRBV5-6; size: NA; DNA: TGTGCCAGCAGCTTGACGGGGGTTCGGGGCTACACCTTC; CDR3: CASSLTGVRGYTF
D: TRBD2; J: TRBJ2-2; V: TRBV5-1; size: NA; DNA: TGCGCCAGCAGCTTAAAAGCGGGGGGAACCGGGGAGCTGTTTTTT; CDR3: CASSLKAGGTGELFF
D: TRBD1; J: TRBJ1-5; V: TRBV13; size: NA; DNA: TGTGCCAGCAGCTTAGGGGTTGCGACAGGGGCGAACAATCAGCCCCAGCATTTT; CDR3: CASSLGVATGANNQPQHF
D: TRBD2; J: TRBJ2-3; V: TRBV6-4; size: NA; DNA: TGTGCCAGCAGTGACCGGGGACTAGCGGGGACCCCAGATACGCAGTATTTT; CDR3: CASSDRGLAGTPDTQYF
D: TRBD1; J: TRBJ2-3; V: TRBV10-3; size: once; DNA: TGTGCCATCAGTGAGGGACAGGCTAGCAGAGATACGCAGTATTTT; CDR3: CAISEGQASRDTQYF
D: NA; J: TRBJ1-2; V: TRBV6-5; size: NA; DNA: TGTGCCAGCAGTTACCCTCGGGGCTATGGCTACACCTTC; CDR3: CASSYPRGYGYTF
D: NA; J: TRBJ2-5; V: TRBV13; size: NA; DNA: TGTGCCAGCAGCTGGAGTGAGACCCAGTACTTC; CDR3: CASSWSETQYF
D: NA; J: TRBJ1-5; V: TRBV6-4; size: NA; DNA: TGTGCCAGCAGAGTGCCCGCCCTTACTGACAGAAATAGCAATCAGCCCCAGCATTTT; CDR3: CASRVPALTDRNSNQPQHF
D: NA; J: TRBJ2-2; V: TRBV4-1; size: NA; DNA: TGCGCCAGCAGCCTATCGACAGGGAACACCGGGGAGCTGTTTTTT; CDR3: CASSLSTGNTGELFF
D: NA; J: TRBJ1-1; V: TRBV2; size: NA; DNA: TGTGCCAGCATGAGAGAGGGTGAAGCTTTCTTT; CDR3: CASMREGEAFF
D: TRBD1; J: TRBJ2-3; V: TRBV5-1; size: NA; DNA: TGCGCCAGCAGCGGTGGACAGGATCGAGATACGCAGTATTTT; CDR3: CASSGGQDRDTQYF
D: NA; J: TRBJ1-2; V: TRBV7-9; size: NA; DNA: TGTGCCAGCAGCTTAACGACAGGCTATGGCTACACCTTC; CDR3: CASSLTTGYGYTF
D: TRBD2; J: TRBJ2-1; V: TRBV29-1; size: NA; DNA: TGCAGCGTCAGACTAGCATCCTACAATGAGCAGTTCTTC; CDR3: CSVRLASYNEQFF
D: TRBD2; J: TRBJ2-3; V: TRBV13; size: NA; DNA: TGTGCCAGCAGCTTAGCAGGAGCTAGCGGAACAGATACGCAGTATTTT; CDR3: CASSLAGASGTDTQYF
D: NA; J: TRBJ1-6; V: TRBV6-5; size: NA; DNA: TGTGCCAGCAGTTACTTTAGGAGCTCCTATAATTCACCCCTCCACTTT; CDR3: CASSYFRSSYNSPLHF
D: NA; J: TRBJ2-3; V: TRBV9; size: NA; DNA: TGTGCCAGCAGCGTAGAGGCAGGTTCCCGCACAGATACGCAGTATTTT; CDR3: CASSVEAGSRTDTQYF
D: TRBD1; J: TRBJ1-3; V: TRBV5-1; size: NA; DNA: TGCGCCAGCAGCTTTTTGAGGGGGCCTGGAAACACCATATATTTT; CDR3: CASSFLRGPGNTIYF
D: TRBD1; J: TRBJ2-7; V: TRBV27; size: NA; DNA: TGTGCCAGCAGTTCAGGACAGGGAACCAACGAGCAGTACTTC; CDR3: CASSSGQGTNEQYF
D: NA; J: TRBJ1-5; V: TRBV2; size: NA; DNA: TGTGCCAGCAGTGCAGGATTTAGCAATCAGCCCCAGCATTTT; CDR3: CASSAGFSNQPQHF
D: NA; J: TRBJ2-4; V: TRBV6-6; size: NA; DNA: TGTGCCAGCAGTGAGCAAAACATTCAGTACTTC; CDR3: CASSEQNIQYF
D: TRBD2; J: TRBJ2-7; V: TRBV30; size: NA; DNA: TGTGCCTGGAGTACGCCGGGACTAGCGGGAATAGGGCAGTACTTC; CDR3: CAWSTPGLAGIGQYF
D: TRBD2; J: TRBJ2-7; V: TRBV28; size: NA; DNA: TGTGCCAGCAGTATGGGCCTAGTAGCGGGGGGGGCCTACGAGCAGTACTTC; CDR3: CASSMGLVAGGAYEQYF
D: NA; J: TRBJ1-5; V: TRBV27; size: NA; DNA: TGTGCCAGCAGGCAGGGTGTCAATCAGCCCCAGCATTTT; CDR3: CASRQGVNQPQHF